Shown below are 12 T cell receptor beta chains from a single sample sequenced in a study of blood T cell repertoires in COVID-19. Sequencing was performed with immunoSEQ multiplex PCR; in TCRdb, only in-frame clones are kept and a portion is missing. The data contain around 330,000 clones, over 75% of them seen just once; the ten biggest clones take up around a tenth. Sequencing used PBMCs or T cells enriched from blood (not recorded which). The receptors stem from a woman aged 40 to 49 who had recovered from COVID-19.

This chain's CDR3 is CSVNTNYGYTF. The CDR3 DNA sequence: TGCAGCGTTAACACTAACTATGGCTACACCTTC. V is TRBV29-1 and J is TRBJ1-2; D remains ambiguous. CDR1 and CDR2 (germline): SQVTM, ANQGSEA. V dropped 5 bases and J dropped 0 bases, with 4 bases sitting between them. The CDR3 extends over 11 amino acids.

The chain carries TRBV11-3 and TRBJ2-5; D might be TRBD2 (7 bases). CDR3 length: 15 amino acids. CDR1 and CDR2 (germline): SGHNT, YENEEA. V was clipped by 3 bases and J by 0 bases, with 11 bases between them. CDR3 sequence: CASSLGGDNQETQYF. In DNA, the CDR3 is TGTGCCAGCAGCTTGGGGGGGGACAACCAAGAGACCCAGTACTTC. The full variable domain, in which reference TRBV11-3 and TRBJ2-5 provide the parts outside the CDR3, is EAGVVQSPRYKIIEKKQPVAFWCNPISGHNTLYWYLQNLGQGPELLIRYENEEAVDDSQLPKDRFSAERLKGVDSTLKIQPAELGDSAVYLCASSLGGDNQETQYFGPGTRLLVL.

The chain couples TRBV11-2 to TRBJ2-7, with D perhaps TRBD2 (6 bases). The V gene's germline CDR1 is SGHAT and CDR2 FQNNGV. Trimming shortened V by 7 bases and J by 7 bases, and 23 bases separated the two germline ends. CDR3 length equals 15 residues. The CDR3 reads CASTQRSLGAGEQYF. DNA for the CDR3: TGTGCCAGCACCCAGAGGAGCCTCGGGGCGGGGGAGCAGTACTTC.

On this clone itself: The sample holds other DNA sequences that translate to the same CDR3. The genes are TRBV7-9 and TRBJ1-2, with 7 bases identical to TRBD1. This CDR3 comprises 13 residues. Germline CDR1 SEHNR, CDR2 FQNEAQ (reference sequence). Trimming removed 3 bases from V and 5 bases from J; junction bases left unmatched: 3. The DNA of the CDR3 is TGTGCCAGCAGCTTGGGGACAGCTTATGGCTACACCTTC. Amino acid sequence: CASSLGTAYGYTF.

This sequence joins TRBV7-9 and TRBJ2-7; D might be TRBD2 (6 bases). Germline V CDR1 and CDR2: SEHNR, FQNEAQ (reference sequence). There are 16 residues in the CDR3. V lost 2 bases, J lost 4 bases, and 18 bases lay in between. CDR3 coding DNA: TGTGCCAGCAGCTTAAATCCAGCGGAGCGGGTATACGAGCAGTACTTC. The encoded protein is CASSLNPAERVYEQYF.

This chain links TRBV2 with TRBJ1-3, with a weak D call TRBD1 (5 bases). The CDR3 extends over 16 amino acids. Germline V lookup: CDR1 SNHLY, CDR2 FYNNEI. V was trimmed by 4 bases and J by 3 bases, leaving 16 bases between them. The DNA of the CDR3 is TGTGCCAGCAGTGTCATCCCTGGGGCTTTTGGAAACACCATATATTTT. It specifies CASSVIPGAFGNTIYF. Full variable domain (outside the CDR3, taken from reference TRBV2 and TRBJ1-3): EPEVTQTPSHQVTQMGQEVILRCVPISNHLYFYWYRQILGQKVEFLVSFYNNEISEKSEIFDDQFSVERPDGSNFTLKIRSTKLEDSAMYFCASSVIPGAFGNTIYFGEGSWLTVV.

The chain carries TRBV5-4 and TRBJ2-1; the D is unclear. The CDR3 extends over 14 amino acids. V lost 6 bases and J lost 0, with 10 bases in between. CDR1 is SGHNT and CDR2 is YYREEE in the germline V gene (reference sequence). The CDR3 DNA reads TGTGCCAGCACCTCTCCGTTCTCCTACAATGAGCAGTTCTTC. This encodes CASTSPFSYNEQFF.

This clone was detected once. The chain has TRBV2 and TRBJ2-7; D gene uncertain. CDR1 is SNHLY, CDR2 FYNNEI, per germline. Trimming shortened V by 7 bases and J by 6 bases, and 13 bases separated the two germline ends. This CDR3 is 12 amino acids long. DNA for the CDR3: TGTGCCAGCATCTCCAGGAAAGGCGAGCAGTACTTC. Amino acids: CASISRKGEQYF.

This clone was picked up a small number of times. This rearrangement joins TRBV19 to TRBJ1-5, with D perhaps TRBD1 (5 bases). Germline V lookup: CDR1 LNHDA, CDR2 SQIVND (reference sequence). The CDR3 has 15 amino acids. The V and J ends lost 2 bases and 5 bases respectively, with 13 bases between them. The CDR3 here is CASSIYSQEYQPQHF. The CDR3 DNA reads as TGTGCCAGTAGTATATATTCACAGGAATATCAGCCCCAGCATTTT. Full variable domain (missing parts from reference TRBV19 and TRBJ1-5): DGGITQSPKYLFRKEGQNVTLSCEQNLNHDAMYWYRQDPGQGLRLIYYSQIVNDFQKGDIAEGYSVSREKKESFPLTVTSAQKNPTAFYLCASSIYSQEYQPQHFGDGTRLSIL.

V gene TRBV7-9 combines with J gene TRBJ1-4; D unclear. V lost 5 bases to trimming and J lost 0 bases, with 13 bases between them. Germline CDR1 reads SEHNR; CDR2 reads FQNEAQ (reference sequence). The CDR3 spans 16 residues. The CDR3 here is CASSPRGSATNEKLFF. As DNA, the CDR3 is TGTGCCAGCAGCCCTAGAGGAAGTGCAACTAATGAAAAACTGTTTTTT.

The chain links TRBV9 to TRBJ2-1; D gene uncertain. Germline V gene data show CDR1 as SGDLS and CDR2 as YYNGEE. The germline V and J ends were trimmed by 0 bases and 0 bases, with 7 bases remaining between them. This CDR3 region has 15 residues. The CDR3 sequence: CASSVDVSSYNEQFF. DNA of the CDR3: TGTGCCAGCAGCGTAGATGTTAGCTCCTACAATGAGCAGTTCTTC.

CDR3 in amino acids: CASSLAGQGGTGELFF. The CDR3 DNA is TGCGCCAGCAGCTTGGCTGGACAGGGCGGCACCGGGGAGCTGTTTTTT. The J gene is TRBJ2-2, the V gene TRBV5-1; 8 bases are a match to TRBD1. CDR3 length: 16 amino acids. V lost 0 bases, J lost 4 bases, and 5 bases stayed unmatched. CDR1 is SGHRS, CDR2 YFSETQ, per germline.